This T cell receptor beta chain was sequenced during a study of molecular identifiers for immune sequencing clone quantification. The table lists this clonotype with many counts. The CDR3 contains 17 residues. V lost 2 bases and J lost 2, with 16 bases in between. The germline V gene has CDR1 MNHNY and CDR2 SVGAGI (reference sequence). TCRdb reprocessed the PCR reads via MiXCR and lists one record per CDR3 protein. This table has approximately 500,000 distinct CDR3 sequences, over 20% appearing once. This clonotype was obtained from a human donor in good health. Some libraries in this study had Jurkat cell RNA spiked in. V usage is TRBV6-6 and J usage is TRBJ2-1; perhaps TRBD2 as D (5 bases). Sequenced sample: naive CD8+ T cells from blood, with Jurkat cell RNA spiked in. Subset indicated: FACS-sorted CD8+CD4-CCR7+CD45RA+ naive T cells. The CDR3 here is CASSYRPGEPTYNEQFF. The DNA of the CDR3 is TGTGCCAGCAGTTACCGTCCCGGGGAACCCACCTACAATGAGCAGTTCTTC.